This T cell receptor (beta chain) emerged from a study of response to subunit inactivated influenza vaccine. TCRdb re-called the RT-PCR reads with MiXCR, one entry per CDR3 protein. In the table there are around 600,000 distinct CDR3 sequences, around 10% of which are singletons. Trimming removed 8 bases from V and 4 bases from J, with 14 bases in between. The CDR3 runs to 13 residues. Germline CDR1 reads SGHTA; CDR2 reads FQGNSA. The sample was also linked to a second study, of T cells expressing NK-cell markers. In that study: 5'RACE template switching with UMIs generated TCR beta cDNA. Researchers report these clonotypes also headed the CD3+CD56-NKG2C+ fraction in a handful of donors.

This receptor was taken from a man aged 50 to 60 who received an inactivated influenza vaccine. The chain is built from TRBV7-2 and TRBJ1-2; D may be TRBD1 (5 bases). Sample: PBMCs from blood, taken on the day of vaccination. This CDR3 is CASGDGDVYGYTF. For the CDR3, the DNA is TGTGCCAGCGGGGACGGAGACGTCTATGGCTACACCTTC.